A single sample is the source of the 7 T cell receptor beta chains below, sequenced in a study of T-cell memory formation after mild COVID-19. MiXCR, run by TCRdb on the 5' RACE reads, gives a single entry per CDR3 protein. The sample consists of about 400,000 distinct CDR3 sequences, about 22% of them appearing once. The sequenced sample was PBMCs or a T cell subset sorted from them (not recorded which). All receptors come from an adult woman who had mild COVID-19 (a few samples of this study predate the infection). Cell type and time point are not known.

There are a few counts of this clonotype. This sequence joins TRBV4-2 and TRBJ1-1; possible D gene TRBD1, 5 bases. Germline values: CDR1 LGHNA, CDR2 YNFKEQ. The length of the CDR3 is 14 residues. Trimming stripped 1 base from V and 4 bases from J, with 10 bases between. This CDR3 reads CASSQGGRVTEAFF. In DNA form, the CDR3 reads TGTGCCAGCAGCCAAGGAGGCAGGGTCACTGAAGCTTTCTTT.

This sequence joins TRBV6-5 and TRBJ1-3; D is undetermined. The ends were cut back, 5 bases at V and 7 bases at J, with 21 bases in the middle. Germline loops: CDR1 MNHEY, CDR2 SVGAGI. The CDR3 length is 16 residues. In DNA form, the CDR3 reads TGTGCCAGCAGTAATTGGGGTAGCTCTGGAAGGAACACCATATATTTT. This codes for CASSNWGSSGRNTIYF.

This clonotype has a handful of counts. The V gene is TRBV7-3, the J gene TRBJ2-5; tentative D call: TRBD1 (6 bases). V was clipped by 1 base and J by 5 bases, with 14 bases between them. Germline CDR1 SGHTA, CDR2 FQGTGA. There are 15 residues in the CDR3. The CDR3 loop is CASSLMPGAKETQYF. DNA of the CDR3: TGTGCCAGCAGCTTAATGCCAGGGGCGAAGGAGACCCAGTACTTC.

This clonotype was detected only a few times. The genes are TRBV4-1 and TRBJ2-3; D might be TRBD1 or TRBD2, each matching 5 bases. The CDR3 sequence is 16 residues long. With 4 bases removed from V and 2 bases from J, the gap between germline ends came to 16 bases. Germline V gene data show CDR1 as MGHRA and CDR2 as YSYEKL. This chain's CDR3 is CASSPTGAAFTDTQYF. CDR3 nucleotides: TGCGCCAGCAGCCCCACCGGGGCAGCATTCACAGATACGCAGTATTTT.

This clonotype was observed a few times. The chain has TRBV7-9 and TRBJ1-5; 9 bases line up with TRBD1. With 3 bases clipped from V and 6 bases from J, the junction kept 6 bases outside the gene matches. Germline CDR1 is SEHNR and CDR2 is FQNEAQ (reference sequence). This CDR3 has 15 residues. The CDR3 here is CASSFTGGEGQPQHF. CDR3 DNA: TGTGCCAGCAGCTTCACAGGGGGCGAGGGTCAGCCCCAGCATTTT.

V usage is TRBV7-6 and J usage is TRBJ2-1, with 13 bases that match TRBD2. Trimming took 5 bases from V and 10 from J; bases not matched to a gene: 14. The germline V gene has CDR1 SGHVS and CDR2 FNYEAQ. There are 17 residues in the CDR3. This CDR3 is CASSLQWTSGRGGEQFF. The CDR3 DNA reads TGTGCCAGCAGCCTACAATGGACTAGCGGGAGAGGGGGGGAGCAGTTCTTC.

A remark on this clonotype: A read error may produce the germline difference seen at one junction end. V gene TRBV28 combines with J gene TRBJ2-1, with no clear D. Germline loops: CDR1 MDHEN, CDR2 SYDVKM. This CDR3 spans 13 amino acids. The CDR3 DNA sequence: TGTGCCAGCAGTTTCCGTTCCTCCAATGAGCAGTTCTTC. This sequence encodes CASSFRSSNEQFF.